This T cell receptor (beta chain) was observed in a study of cytomegalovirus exposure and HLA in healthy donors. Study-level background: The approximately 110 validation repertoires, a later analysis reported, used the same platform as the approximately 700 first-cohort repertoires.

Assay: immunoSEQ multiplex PCR; the TCRdb copy retains only in-frame clones and omits some. The table has about 120,000 clones, about nine tenths seen once. Notes on the study in general: Using the classifier, cytomegalovirus status was reportedly diagnosed with high specificity and sensitivity. The tendency of first-cohort TCR clusters to co-occur in the 120 or so validation repertoires was the finding of a later analysis.

Turning to this clone: The antigen is undetermined.

The approximately 120-subject validation cohort, separate from the 666-subject first cohort, included the donors. There are 15 residues in the CDR3. Germline V lookup: CDR1 SGHRS, CDR2 YFSETQ. Trimming at V came to 4 bases and at J to 7 bases, leaving 5 bases not matched to a gene. The sequencing sample was made of PBMCs. This TCR was recovered from a woman between 18 and 29 years old in good health and CMV-seronegative. The chain combines TRBV5-1 with TRBJ2-1; 13 bases are a match to TRBD2. CDR3 in DNA: TGCGCCAGCAGCGCGACTAGCGGGAGGTTGAATGAGCAGTTCTTC. Its translation: CASSATSGRLNEQFF.